This T cell receptor (beta chain) was identified in a study of PD-L1 blockade in urothelial cancer. As for the study in general: Of some 28 patients, about two dozen were males with bladder-origin urothelial cancer. Blood analysis was done at 3 weeks (second dose) and 6 weeks after treatment began.

From germline, CDR1 is SEHNR and CDR2 FQNEAQ (reference sequence). J was trimmed by 6 bases and V by 4 bases; bases with no gene match: 3. This CDR3 region has 13 residues. Study observations and caveats: A pretreatment blood TCR clonality that fell below the median predicted better progression-free and overall survival.

As to this clone: Its antigen is undetermined.

Some clones are missing from TCRdb's copy, which holds only in-frame ones; the method was immunoSEQ multiplex PCR. The sample holds 25,000 to 30,000 clones; around 84% are singletons and the top ten take about 1.7%. The sample consisted of PBMCs, taken around atezolizumab (anti-PD-L1) treatment. This receptor was obtained from a man in his fifties with urothelial cancer. The chain carries TRBV7-9 and TRBJ2-1; 7 positions agree with TRBD1. DNA for the CDR3: TGTGCCAGCAGCTCTTCAGGGGGCAATGAGCAGTTCTTC. Translated: CASSSSGGNEQFF.